What follows are 11 T cell receptor beta chains derived from one specimen sequenced in a study of T cell repertoires in cytomegalovirus infection (dated by TCRdb to the late 2010s). TCRdb shows the sequencer as Illumina HiSeq 1500. The public reads were reprocessed in TCRdb via fastp at Q25 and MiXCR, keeping in-frame beta chains. Rows are unified per CDR3 protein, each entry keeping the most common DNA and genes. For this sample there are 300,000 or so distinct CDR3 sequences; around 25% appear just once. The ten largest clones capture around 13% of the sample. The specimen was PBMCs. The receptor source for this set is a human donor in good health (CMV status not recorded). Some clones in this sample may be carry-over from other donors' samples.

J is TRBJ2-5 and V is TRBV12-3 or TRBV12-4, with D uncertain. V was pared by 4 bases and J by 11 bases, with 20 bases between. CDR3 size: 14 residues. The CDR3 coding sequence is TGTGCCAGCAGTTCACCGGGCAGACCGAGTCGGCAGTACTTC. It translates to CASSSPGRPSRQYF.

The V call is TRBV28, the J call TRBJ2-1; TRBD2 matches at 13 bases. The germline CDR1 and CDR2 sequences are MDHEN and SYDVKM. The V segment lost 6 bases and the J segment 10 bases; nucleotides outside the gene matches: 6. The CDR3 spans 14 residues. CDR3 DNA sequence: TGTGCCAGCAGCCCTATACTAGCGGGAGGGGAGCAGTTCTTC. It is translated as CASSPILAGGEQFF.

This clonotype was recorded a few times. The rearrangement joins TRBV11-3 to TRBJ2-1, with 12 bases lining up with TRBD2. The CDR3 covers 15 residues. The germline V gene encodes CDR1 SGHNT and CDR2 YENEEA. V shed 5 bases, J shed 8 bases, and the junction held 7 bases outside the gene matches. CDR3 bases: TGTGCCAGCAGCCCAGGTCTAGCGGGGGGGGATGAGCAGTTCTTC. Protein: CASSPGLAGGDEQFF.

This clonotype appeared once. The gene calls are TRBV18 and TRBJ2-7; 8 nucleotides agree with TRBD2. V was pared by 5 bases and J by 0 bases, with 6 bases of the junction left unmatched. The V gene's germline CDR1 is KGHSH and CDR2 LQKENI. The CDR3 is 15 amino acids. CDR3 residues: CASSFSGAHSYEQYF. The CDR3 DNA reads TGTGCCAGCTCATTTAGCGGGGCCCACTCCTACGAGCAGTACTTC. The full variable domain, with the rest looked up from reference TRBV18 and TRBJ2-7, is NAGVMQNPRHLVRRRGQEARLRCSPMKGHSHVYWYRQLPEEGLKFMVYLQKENIIDESGMPKERFSAEFPKEGPSILRIQQVVRGDSAAYFCASSFSGAHSYEQYFGPGTRLTVT.

J is TRBJ2-6 and V is TRBV30, with 8 bases aligning to TRBD1. The CDR3 covers 15 residues. V was pared by 3 bases and J by 2 bases, with 3 bases of the junction left unmatched. Germline V gene data show CDR1 as GTSNPN and CDR2 as SVGIG (reference sequence). CDR3: CAWRSQGAGANVLTF. DNA for the CDR3: TGTGCCTGGAGGTCACAGGGGGCTGGGGCCAACGTCCTGACTTTC.

The sample holds many counts of this clonotype. J is TRBJ2-1 and V is TRBV5-6; 7 positions match TRBD1. J gave up 4 bases and V 4 bases, and 20 bases lay outside the gene matches. The CDR3 consists of 19 residues. CDR1 and CDR2 from the germline V gene are SGHDT and YYEEEE. The CDR3 loop reads CASSPQSPKPGQRYNEQFF. CDR3 bases: TGTGCCAGCAGCCCTCAATCACCCAAACCGGGACAGCGGTACAATGAGCAGTTCTTC.

The rearrangement joins TRBV11-2 to TRBJ2-5; tentative D call: TRBD1 (6 bases). The CDR3 runs to 16 residues. Germline CDR1 reads SGHAT; CDR2 reads FQNNGV. Trimming took off 5 bases at V and 3 bases at J, with 19 bases between the two ends. CDR3 sequence (DNA): TGTGCCAGCAGCCAGGGGATAATCCCCGAGGAAGAGACCCAGTACTTC. Its protein product is CASSQGIIPEEETQYF.

In its sample, this clonotype was seen a few times. V and J are TRBV11-2 and TRBJ2-1; 8 bases line up with TRBD2. Germline V gene lookup returns CDR1 SGHAT and CDR2 FQNNGV. Trimming cost V 4 bases and J 0 bases; bases outside gene matches: 11. The CDR3 is 18 amino acids. DNA for the CDR3: TGTGCCAGCAGCTCCGCGGGGGGCCCCTTTAGCTCCTACAATGAGCAGTTCTTC. It translates to CASSSAGGPFSSYNEQFF.

This clonotype was observed many times. The rearrangement joins TRBV7-2 to TRBJ2-3, with 12 bases aligning to TRBD2. The CDR3 runs to 15 residues. CDR1 SGHTA and CDR2 FQGNSA come from the germline V gene. V dropped 3 bases and J dropped 4; count of bases not matched to a gene: 2. CDR3 DNA: TGTGCCAGCAGCTTGACTAGCGGGAGCTCAGATACGCAGTATTTT. Encoded protein: CASSLTSGSSDTQYF.

This clonotype was detected only a few times. The J gene is TRBJ1-2, the V gene TRBV29-1; D gene uncertain. The CDR3 consists of 14 residues. V was trimmed by 0 bases and J by 5 bases, leaving 13 bases between them. Germline CDR1 is SQVTM and CDR2 is ANQGSEA. The chain's CDR3 is CSVEEPGRTYGYTF. In DNA form, the CDR3 reads TGCAGCGTTGAAGAACCTGGCAGGACTTATGGCTACACCTTC.

The rearrangement joins TRBV28 to TRBJ2-1, with 7 positions matching TRBD1. The length of the CDR3 is 14 residues. Germline CDR1 and CDR2: MDHEN and SYDVKM. V dropped 7 bases and J dropped 0; count of bases not matched to a gene: 3. As DNA, the CDR3 is TGTGCCAGCAACCGGGACAGCTCCTACAATGAGCAGTTCTTC. This encodes CASNRDSSYNEQFF.